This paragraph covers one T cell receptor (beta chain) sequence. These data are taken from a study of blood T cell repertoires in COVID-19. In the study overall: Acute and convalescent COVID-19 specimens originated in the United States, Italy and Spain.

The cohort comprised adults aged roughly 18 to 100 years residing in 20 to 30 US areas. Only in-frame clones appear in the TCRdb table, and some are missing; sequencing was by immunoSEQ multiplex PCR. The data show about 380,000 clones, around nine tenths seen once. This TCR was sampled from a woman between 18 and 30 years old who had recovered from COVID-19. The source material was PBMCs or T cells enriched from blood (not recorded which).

This CDR3 reads CASSLDRSYEQYF. Here the CDR3 DNA reads TGTGCCAGCAGCCTGGACAGGTCATACGAGCAGTACTTC. The rearrangement uses TRBV21-1 and TRBJ2-7; the table gives TRBD1 as D, unverified against the DNA. TRBV21-1 is a recognized pseudogene. The CDR3 spans 13 residues.